This record concerns one TCR beta chain sequence. Its antigen specificity is not known. Base qualities were left out, and no much larger clone turns up one base away. The CDR3 spans 12 residues, from the cysteine through the phenylalanine. Kept here is only the CDR3 DNA, which spans 36 bases and is read in frame from base 1. Reading the germline V gene gives CDR1 MDHEN and CDR2 SYDVKM. V drops 1 base and J drops 7 bases, leaving 2 bases in between. The cohort consisted of 650 to 850 healthy bone marrow donors. All cohort members were sampled while nominally healthy, although unrecorded immune exposures were likely present. The donor was CMV seronegative and belonged to the group of approximately 320 seronegative cohort members. A peripheral blood sample was collected from each donor, and TCR beta sequencing was performed on peripheral blood mononuclear cells. Genomic DNA was extracted from the blood cell samples with the Qiagen DNeasy Blood Extraction Kit.

The data belong to a study of cytomegalovirus exposure and HLA in healthy donors (dated by TCRdb to 2015 to 2018). For the wider study: An earlier analysis of some 620 of the donors reported about 280 Gb of sequence data and around 110 million unique TCR beta sequences obtained from some 170 million T cells. About 320 gigabases of sequencing data and 70 million to 100 million unique TCR sequences were included in an early release covering over 600 HLA-typed donors. Of the 300 to 500 genotyped donors, 81% were placed in the genetic ancestry cluster associated with self-reported Caucasian donors. The aim of the study was to test whether cataloging public T cell receptors could identify signatures of past pathogen exposure. The T cell repertoires of under 750 subjects were profiled by immunosequencing and related to cytomegalovirus serostatus. Along with the approximately 700-subject first cohort, a separate validation cohort of around 120 different subjects was used. To predict cytomegalovirus infection status, the study combined high-throughput TCR immunosequencing, statistical association of individual TCRs with disease status, and machine learning. To study patterns of TCR occurrence, a later analysis re-analyzed previously published TCR beta repertoires from around 670 donors and added high-resolution HLA genotyping. Rather than drawing on any new phenotypic data, the later analysis identified candidate immune exposures from TCR beta sequences and the way those sequences occurred across donors. In an earlier analysis of roughly 580 of the donors, high-throughput TCR beta sequencing was used to judge whether each TCR beta V gene segment behaved as functional or pseudogenic. Donor age, sex, ethnicity and CMV serostatus were compiled alongside the repertoire data. A later genetic analysis took genome-wide SNP genotypes for about three fifths of the roughly 700 donors and used that subset as a discovery cohort. Every repertoire in the discovery cohort had been generated on one and the same sequencing platform. HLA typing covered class I and class II loci at four-digit resolution. The number of typed donors differed by locus: roughly 629-640 for A, B, C, DRB1 and DQB1; approximately 520 for DQA1; about 600 for DPA1; and around 490 for DPB1. Because of strong linkage in the cohort, roughly five DR-DQ haplotypes were treated as single units for association and clustering. On average, roughly 240,000 unique TCR beta nucleotide sequences were sequenced per donor among a few hundred genotyped donors of the cohort, with roughly 18% of those sequences being non-productive.

Receptor libraries were prepared by the immunoSEQ multiplex PCR assay. The multiplex PCR relied on a mix of 60 forward primers for TCR Vbeta segments and 13 reverse primers for TCR Jbeta segments. A multiplex PCR assay on genomic DNA amplified the CDR3 region of rearranged TCR beta genes. Amplified TCR beta libraries were sequenced as 87-base-pair reads on the Illumina HiSeq System. The paper's data handling went like this. Across the 670 or so repertoires, a later analysis counted around 80 million unique TCR beta chains, approximately 10 million of which were shared by at least two donors. To remove PCR and sequencing errors, raw reads were error-corrected and collapsed into unique sequences using a nearest-neighbor algorithm that merged closely related sequences. Alignment of CDR3 sequences to IMGT reference sequences was used to assign V, D and J gene segments. For a sequence to be retained, a match of at least six nucleotides to both a V gene segment and a J gene segment was required. A rearrangement counted as productive if the CDR3 had no stop codons and remained in frame with V and J, and every other rearrangement counted as non-productive. CDR3 was defined according to IMGT convention as the region running from the second conserved V-encoded cysteine to the conserved J-encoded phenylalanine. The earlier analysis of fewer than 750 of the donors excluded sequences that lacked an unambiguous match to a single V gene segment. In an earlier analysis of a few hundred of the donors, V segments were called functional above 56.7% productive rearrangements and were called segregating when the between-donor standard deviation exceeded 5%. A statistical classification framework was developed to diagnose cytomegalovirus status using the catalog of TCR beta chain sequences. V and J gene assignment, in a later analysis, came from comparing TCR nucleotide sequences with IMGT/GENE-DB human TR gene sequences. Using the TCRdist pipeline, a later analysis assigned CDR3 sequences along with most-parsimonious VDJ recombination scenarios. A later analysis defined each TCR beta chain by its CDR3 amino acid sequence plus V-gene family, and excluded reads lacking a unique V-gene family. As a way to deal with suspected cross-contamination and a sequencing artifact, a later analysis dropped over 550 nucleotide sequences that were highly shared and had low generation probability. For each public chain, a later analysis derived a clonal expansion index from normalized ranks of inferred template counts within each repertoire. In a later analysis, generation probabilities were computed with a VDJ recombination model fitted to out-of-frame rearrangements, and the resulting probabilities were checked against IGoR. In a later analysis, hypergeometric tests were used to score TCR-TCR, TCR-HLA and TCR-CMV co-occurrence, with a repertoire-size bias correction applied to TCR pairs. In a later analysis, false discovery rates were estimated by permuting HLA or CMV assignments 20 times. In a later analysis, co-occurring TCRs were grouped using DBSCAN, and TCRdist sequence similarity was added for clustering within HLA-allele-positive subsets. Repertoires with fewer than 30,000 or more than 120,000 public chains, plus five repertoires with anomalous nucleotide sharing, were excluded from co-occurrence clustering. TCRdb obtained this table from immuneACCESS and retained in-frame rearrangements with V and J assigned. These tables miss some clones; where compared with another copy, unresolved V genes account for less than half of the shortfall, and the remainder is unexplained. V, J and clone size were drawn from that table, and D and trimming were deduced from the DNA. This sample comprises some 200,000 clones, over 70% of them detected only once. About 2.9% of the sample comes from the top ten.

The research as a whole found: Specific HLA alleles were associated with about 17,000 TCR beta sequences at a false discovery rate of 0.05 in a later analysis. In this cohort, only TCR beta chains were sequenced, and detectable features were limited by the absence of alpha or paired-chain data. The authors suggested that the approach could potentially be generalized to other disease states and immunological phenotypes. Because counts were too low, roughly 18 rarely observed V segments, including chromosome 9 orphons, were left out of the earlier analysis of approximately 580 of the donors. Because some donors lacked HLA typing at each locus, the association tests relied only on the typed subset. A cluster of highly shared sequence variants was judged likely to be a technical artifact of the sequencing pipeline. The 87-base-pair reads could not distinguish some IMGT-functional V segments, including TRBV6-2 and TRBV6-3, so those segments were excluded. A further reported finding was that TCR beta sequences accurately predicted the HLA-A and HLA-B alleles for most subjects in the first cohort. In a later analysis, several top co-occurrence clusters were reported to appear linked to parvovirus B19, influenza, CMV and Epstein-Barr virus. In both the original and validation cohorts, the classifier was reported to diagnose cytomegalovirus status with high specificity and sensitivity. Presence/absence analyses assumed roughly uniform sequencing depth across donors, an assumption that may not hold. Most CMV-associated TCR beta chains appeared to be HLA-restricted in a later analysis, and the HLA associations seemed to be driven largely by CMV exposure. When HLA alleles, especially DR and DQ, strongly co-occurred, attributing TCR associations to individual alleles was difficult. A few of the identified cytomegalovirus-associated TCR beta chains were confirmed in vitro to be specific for cytomegalovirus antigens. A later genetic analysis associated a missense DCLRE1C variant with V-gene and J-gene trimming of TCR beta chains, and an independent cohort replicated the association. Correlated functional status among segregating V segments might reflect linkage disequilibrium, but an unknown experimental factor could not be ruled out. The study listed around 160 TCR beta chains as associated with cytomegalovirus. The only immune exposure information available for the cohort was CMV serostatus. Most TCR sequences were observed very rarely across donors, whereas some public TCRs were present in many individuals. In a later analysis, TCR association rates were found to vary across HLA loci, with the most associated TCRs seen for DRB1 alleles and the fewest for HLA-C alleles. In a later genetic analysis, fewer N-insertions in productive TCRs were reported among donors in an Asian-associated ancestry cluster than the roughly 670-donor mean. A later analysis found that HLA-associated TCR beta chains were more clonally expanded and had lower generation probabilities than equally common non-associated chains. An earlier analysis of around 540 of the donors showed that most TCR beta V segments appeared in productive rearrangements either about 87% or about 30% of the time, which broadly matched IMGT annotations.

The sequenced sample was PBMCs. This sequence originates from a female donor in good health and CMV-seronegative. Recombination linked TRBV28 to TRBJ1-6; the D gene remains uncertain. For the CDR3, the sequence is CASSLSNSPLHF. The DNA sequence follows: TGTGCCAGCAGTTTATCAAATTCACCCCTCCACTTT.